Each of the 14 T cell receptor beta chains below was sequenced from the same sample in a study of OX40 agonist ivuxolimab in advanced cancers. Sequenced by immunoSEQ multiplex PCR; TCRdb stores in-frame clones only, minus some. The sample has about 27,000 clones; approximately 86% are singletons. Here the sequenced sample was CD4+ or CD8+ T cells sorted from blood, taken in a trial of the OX40 agonist ivuxolimab. All receptors come from an adult with an advanced solid tumor such as melanoma, head and neck, liver or kidney cancer.

This clone was counted once. The chain is built from TRBV5-3 and TRBJ1-2, with 9 nucleotides matching TRBD1. Being an ORF, TRBV5-3 has a function that is uncertain. This CDR3 is 14 amino acids long. The trim removed 4 bases at V and 3 bases at J, leaving 4 bases unmatched. The chain's CDR3 is CARSVDRGDYGYTF. The DNA for the CDR3 is TGTGCCAGAAGCGTCGACAGGGGGGACTATGGCTACACCTTC.

The chain employs TRBV5-6 and TRBJ2-7; no clear D. V was clipped by 3 bases and J by 7 bases, with 8 bases between them. Germline V gene sequence: CDR1 SGHDT, CDR2 YYEEEE. There are 11 residues in the CDR3. The DNA of the CDR3 is TGTGCCAGCAGCTCTACCCGGGAGCAGTACTTC. This sequence encodes CASSSTREQYF.

This chain links TRBV9 with TRBJ1-2; no reliable D call. The CDR3 is 13 residues long. V lost 3 bases and J 1 base, leaving 7 bases between the germline ends. Germline V gene sequence: CDR1 SGDLS, CDR2 YYNGEE. Here the CDR3 reads CASSGTNNYGYTF. The CDR3 nucleotides read TGTGCCAGCAGCGGTACAAATAACTATGGCTACACCTTC.

This clone has only a few counts. The rearrangement links TRBV6-5 to TRBJ2-7; possibly TRBD2 for D (5 bases). CDR1 is MNHEY, CDR2 SVGAGI, per germline. Trimming removed 5 bases at V and 3 bases at J, with 8 bases between. CDR3 length: 12 residues. As DNA, the CDR3 is TGTGCCAGCAGTCCCGGGATCTACGAGCAGTACTTC. Encoded protein: CASSPGIYEQYF.

The rearrangement joins TRBV2 to TRBJ2-7; D is ambiguous. This CDR3 comprises 13 residues. V was shortened by 3 bases and J by 2 bases, with 8 bases between the two germline ends. Germline V gene sequence: CDR1 SNHLY, CDR2 FYNNEI. The CDR3 nucleotides are TGTGCCAGCAGTGAGAGTAGGACCTACGAGCAGTACTTC. As protein: CASSESRTYEQYF.

The chain recombines TRBV6-1 with TRBJ1-2, with TRBD1 matching 10 bases. This CDR3 spans 12 amino acids. J lost 5 bases, V lost 9 bases, and 3 bases had no gene match. Germline V gene lookup returns CDR1 MNHNS and CDR2 SASEGT. The CDR3, as DNA: TGTGCCAGTTGGACAGGGGGATATGGCTACACCTTC. It translates to CASWTGGYGYTF.

V and J are TRBV6-6 and TRBJ1-5; D may be TRBD1 (5 bases). Germline CDR1 reads MNHNY; CDR2 reads SVGAGI (reference sequence). This CDR3 is 14 amino acids long. Trimming shortened V by 5 bases and J by 2 bases, and 10 bases separated the two germline ends. CDR3 coding DNA: TGTGCCAGCAGTACATCGGGGGGCAATCAGCCCCAGCATTTT. Translating it yields CASSTSGGNQPQHF.

The chain recombines TRBV7-9 with TRBJ2-3, with unresolved D. V lost 1 base, J lost 2 bases, and 10 bases lay in between. Germline loops: CDR1 SEHNR, CDR2 FQNEAQ (reference sequence). The CDR3 has 15 amino acids. CDR3 in amino acids: CASSLEGSNTDTQYF. The CDR3 nucleotides are TGTGCCAGCAGCTTAGAAGGAAGCAACACAGATACGCAGTATTTT.

The V and J genes are TRBV5-5 and TRBJ1-2; 8 bases map to TRBD1. V trimming: 3 bases; J trimming: 8 bases; junction bases outside the gene matches: 9. Germline V gives CDR1 SGHKS, CDR2 YYEKEE (reference sequence). The CDR3 totals 14 residues. In DNA, the CDR3 is TGTGCCAGCAGCTCGGACAGGGCCCTCTGGGGCTACACCTTC. Protein sequence: CASSSDRALWGYTF. Together with reference TRBV5-5 and TRBJ1-2, the CDR3 gives the full variable domain: DAGVTQSPTHLIKTRGQQVTLRCSPISGHKSVSWYQQVLGQGPQFIFQYYEKEERGRGNFPDRFSARQFPNYSSELNVNALLLGDSALYLCASSSDRALWGYTFGSGTRLTVV.

The chain is built from TRBV9 and TRBJ2-1; TRBD2 might be the D (6 bases). CDR3 length equals 14 residues. Germline V lookup: CDR1 SGDLS, CDR2 YYNGEE. V was shortened by 2 bases and J by 4 bases, with 10 bases between the two germline ends. The CDR3 is CASSVGSGYNEQFF. CDR3 nucleotide sequence: TGTGCCAGCAGCGTTGGCAGCGGGTACAATGAGCAGTTCTTC. Together with reference TRBV9 and TRBJ2-1, the CDR3 gives the full variable domain: DSGVTQTPKHLITATGQRVTLRCSPRSGDLSVYWYQQSLDQGLQFLIQYYNGEERAKGNILERFSAQQFPDLHSELNLSSLELGDSALYFCASSVGSGYNEQFFGPGTRLTVL.

As concerns this clone: Additional DNA sequences in this sample encode the identical CDR3. This sequence joins TRBV7-8 and TRBJ2-5; D not resolved. V lost 6 bases and J lost 1, with 3 bases in between. Germline assignment: CDR1 SGHVS and CDR2 FQNEAQ. The CDR3 runs to 11 residues. CDR3 protein: CASSPQETQYF. CDR3 bases: TGTGCCAGCAGTCCCCAAGAGACCCAGTACTTC.

The gene calls are TRBV28 and TRBJ2-7, with a weak D call TRBD1 (5 bases). Trimming pared 6 bases from V and 2 bases from J, leaving 17 bases between. Per germline, CDR1 MDHEN and CDR2 SYDVKM. The CDR3 runs to 15 residues. This CDR3 reads CASSYKVVGAYEQYF. CDR3 nucleotides: TGTGCCAGCAGCTATAAAGTGGTAGGGGCCTACGAGCAGTACTTC.

The chain has TRBV5-1 and TRBJ2-7; 8 positions agree with TRBD2. The CDR3 length is 17 residues. The junction had 14 bases not matched to a gene; V was cut back by 3 bases and J by 3 bases. Germline V gene lookup returns CDR1 SGHRS and CDR2 YFSETQ. In DNA form, the CDR3 reads TGCGCCAGCAGCTCCGAAACTAGCGGCTTTGCCCTCTACGAGCAGTACTTC. Encoded protein: CASSSETSGFALYEQYF.

The chain links TRBV9 to TRBJ1-5; possible D gene TRBD1, 6 bases. Between the trimmed V and J ends, which lost 1 base and 7 bases, there was a span of 18 bases. The CDR3 covers 16 residues. Germline assignment: CDR1 SGDLS and CDR2 YYNGEE. CDR3 nucleotides: TGTGCCAGCAGCGTATCGGTTGGGGGGCCGGGGCAGCCCCAGCATTTT. Translated, it gives CASSVSVGGPGQPQHF.